A selection of T cell receptor beta chains follows, all from one sample in a study of T cells after yellow fever vaccination. MiXCR, applied by TCRdb to the 5' RACE reads, yields one record per CDR3 protein. Of about 510,000 distinct CDR3 sequences in the sample, 21% are singletons; the top ten hold roughly a sixth. The input for sequencing was PBMCs, taken about 20 days after the first yellow fever vaccination. The source of these receptors is a man between 18 and 35 years old who received the YFV17D yellow fever vaccine. Both conserved end residues are part of each CDR3. The order of the fields is CDR3 protein, CDR3 DNA, clone size, J gene, V gene, D gene. A D gene is named only where the DNA matches it firmly. Part of the rows lack a size; the others show once, few, many or a class for expanded clones.

CAISGVGRVAFF,TGTGCCATCAGTGGTGTGGGAAGGGTAGCTTTCTTT,few,TRBJ1-1,TRBV10-3,NA
CASSITGNYGYTF,TGCGCCAGCAGCATTACAGGGAACTATGGCTACACCTTC,few,TRBJ1-2,TRBV5-1,NA
CASNLGGSKNIQYF,TGTGCCAGCAACCTAGGGGGATCGAAAAACATTCAGTACTTC,NA,TRBJ2-4,TRBV12-3/TRBV12-4,NA
CASSIQQGNTEAFF,TGTGCCAGCAGCATTCAACAGGGGAACACTGAAGCTTTCTTT,few,TRBJ1-1,TRBV5-5,NA
CASSLTLATTGELFF,TGTGCCAGCAGCTTGACCCTAGCGACCACCGGGGAGCTGTTTTTT,few,TRBJ2-2,TRBV7-9,NA
CSGREYTIYF,TGCAGCGGCCGGGAGTACACCATATATTTT,NA,TRBJ1-3,TRBV29-1,NA
CASDGTGNQPQHF,TGTGCCAGCGACGGGACAGGGAATCAGCCCCAGCATTTT,few,TRBJ1-5,TRBV6-2/TRBV6-3,TRBD1
CASSHALASGVTGELFF,TGTGCCAGCAGCCACGCCCTGGCCAGCGGGGTTACCGGGGAGCTGTTTTTT,few,TRBJ2-2,TRBV14,TRBD2
CASRGPLRNTEAFF,TGCGCCAGCAGGGGCCCGCTTCGGAACACTGAAGCTTTCTTT,NA,TRBJ1-1,TRBV4-1,NA
CATSRDHGGLSYGYTF,TGTGCCACCAGCAGAGATCATGGGGGGCTGAGCTATGGCTACACCTTC,few,TRBJ1-2,TRBV15,NA
CASSRETGTDTQYF,TGTGCCAGCAGCCGGGAAACTGGCACAGATACGCAGTATTTT,NA,TRBJ2-3,TRBV12-3/TRBV12-4,NA
CAAAPAGDYGYTF,TGTGCCGCGGCCCCGGCTGGGGACTATGGCTACACCTTC,NA,TRBJ1-2,TRBV7-9,NA
CASSLERDEQYF,TGTGCCAGCAGCTTAGAGAGGGACGAGCAGTACTTC,few,TRBJ2-7,TRBV7-9,NA
CASSPGQGPGELFF,TGTGCCAGCAGCCCTGGACAGGGGCCCGGGGAGCTGTTTTTT,NA,TRBJ2-2,TRBV7-9,TRBD1
CASRLAGASSTDTQYF,TGTGCCAGCAGACTAGCGGGGGCCTCTAGCACAGATACGCAGTATTTT,NA,TRBJ2-3,TRBV6-1,TRBD2
CASTINGGRHEQFF,TGTGCCAGCACCATTAACGGGGGACGTCATGAGCAGTTCTTC,once,TRBJ2-1,TRBV27,NA
CASSLYGTGGSPLHF,TGTGCCAGCAGCCTATACGGGACAGGAGGTTCACCCCTCCACTTT,few,TRBJ1-6,TRBV7-2,TRBD1
CASSLVSYNSPLHF,TGCGCCAGCAGCTTGGTATCCTATAATTCACCCCTCCACTTT,many,TRBJ1-6,TRBV5-1,NA
CSVGGAGAINTGELFF,TGCAGCGTTGGAGGAGCGGGGGCCATTAACACCGGGGAGCTGTTTTTT,few,TRBJ2-2,TRBV29-1,TRBD2
CASKGSYNEQFF,TGTGCCAGCAAGGGGTCCTACAATGAGCAGTTCTTC,few,TRBJ2-1,TRBV6-2/TRBV6-3,NA
CASSQYLRDTQYF,TGTGCCAGCAGCCAATACCTAAGAGATACGCAGTATTTT,NA,TRBJ2-3,TRBV14,NA
CASSPTGDRGNSPLHF,TGTGCCAGCAGCCCCACGGGGGACCGGGGCAATTCACCCCTCCACTTT,few,TRBJ1-6,TRBV14,NA
CAISEGGVGYTF,TGTGCCATCAGTGAAGGAGGGGTAGGCTACACCTTC,few,TRBJ1-2,TRBV10-3,NA
CASSTPDRGVYNEQFF,TGTGCCAGCAGCACCCCGGACAGGGGGGTCTACAATGAGCAGTTCTTC,NA,TRBJ2-1,TRBV5-6,TRBD1
CASSFVGETQYF,TGTGCCAGCAGTTTCGTCGGAGAGACCCAGTACTTC,few,TRBJ2-5,TRBV12-3/TRBV12-4,NA
CASSQRVIGELFF,TGTGCCAGCAGCCAGCGGGTTATCGGGGAGCTGTTTTTT,NA,TRBJ2-2,TRBV9,NA
CASSYGSRAFF,TGTGCCAGCAGTTACGGCAGCAGAGCTTTCTTT,NA,TRBJ1-1,TRBV6-5,NA
CASSQKDRDLYNEQFF,TGTGCCAGCAGCCAAAAGGACAGGGACCTTTACAATGAGCAGTTCTTC,many,TRBJ2-1,TRBV3-1,TRBD1
CASSEGELFF,TGTGCCAGCAGTGAGGGGGAGCTGTTTTTT,NA,TRBJ2-2,TRBV6-1,NA
CSARGTGTRNEQFF,TGCAGTGCTCGCGGGACCGGGACTAGGAATGAGCAGTTCTTC,few,TRBJ2-1,TRBV20-1,TRBD2
CASSQDPERSYGYTF,TGCGCCAGCAGCCAAGATCCGGAACGCTCCTATGGCTACACCTTC,NA,TRBJ1-2,TRBV4-3,NA
CASGLDSDTQYF,TGTGCTAGTGGTCTAGATTCAGATACGCAGTATTTT,NA,TRBJ2-3,TRBV12-5,NA
CASSFSGQGFVTQYF,TGTGCCAGCAGCTTTTCGGGACAGGGGTTTGTTACGCAGTATTTT,NA,TRBJ2-3,TRBV7-2,TRBD1
CASSLGTSGGNNEQFF,TGTGCCAGCAGCTTAGGGACTAGCGGGGGCAACAATGAGCAGTTCTTC,NA,TRBJ2-1,TRBV11-2,TRBD2
CAWKIGAYEQYF,TGTGCCTGGAAGATAGGGGCCTACGAGCAGTACTTC,NA,TRBJ2-7,TRBV30,NA
CASSLQGGGSGYTF,TGTGCCAGCAGCCTCCAGGGGGGGGGCTCTGGCTACACCTTC,many,TRBJ1-2,TRBV6-5,TRBD1
CASSRSGTGFGETQYF,TGTGCCAGCAGCAGATCCGGGACAGGGTTTGGAGAGACCCAGTACTTC,few,TRBJ2-5,TRBV7-2,TRBD1
CASASGVHEQYF,TGTGCCAGTGCATCAGGGGTCCACGAGCAGTACTTC,NA,TRBJ2-7,TRBV6-2/TRBV6-3,NA
CSARGLTYEQYF,TGCAGTGCTAGAGGGCTTACCTACGAGCAGTACTTC,few,TRBJ2-7,TRBV20-1,NA
CSGRSGNTIYF,TGCAGCGGACGCTCGGGAAACACCATATATTTT,NA,TRBJ1-3,TRBV29-1,NA
CASSFAVWNSPLHF,TGTGCCAGCAGCTTCGCGGTTTGGAATTCACCCCTCCACTTT,NA,TRBJ1-6,TRBV5-6,NA
CASSVTETQYF,TGCGCCAGCAGTGTGACAGAGACCCAGTACTTC,many,TRBJ2-5,TRBV10-2,NA
CSEVRGNEQFF,TGCAGCGAAGTGCGGGGCAATGAGCAGTTCTTC,NA,TRBJ2-1,TRBV29-1,NA
CATSDSGQGRGDEQFF,TGTGCCACCAGTGATTCCGGACAGGGGAGGGGGGATGAGCAGTTCTTC,NA,TRBJ2-1,TRBV24-1,TRBD1
CASSVPGESYEQYF,TGCGCCAGCAGTGTACCAGGGGAAAGCTACGAGCAGTACTTC,few,TRBJ2-7,TRBV5-1,NA
CASSWTGENTEAFF,TGTGCCAGCAGCTGGACAGGGGAGAACACTGAAGCTTTCTTT,few,TRBJ1-1,TRBV7-2,TRBD1
CASSERQGNQPQHF,TGTGCCAGCAGTGAAAGGCAGGGAAATCAGCCCCAGCATTTT,few,TRBJ1-5,TRBV2,NA
CASSTGWGYTF,TGTGCCAGCAGTACGGGTTGGGGCTACACCTTC,few,TRBJ1-2,TRBV6-5,NA
CASSLSGQYLNTEAFF,TGCGCCAGCAGCTTATCGGGGCAGTACTTGAACACTGAAGCTTTCTTT,few,TRBJ1-1,TRBV5-1,NA
CATSGSGQGADTQYF,TGTGCCACCAGTGGATCCGGGCAAGGTGCAGATACGCAGTATTTT,few,TRBJ2-3,TRBV24-1,NA
CASSPGTGRAYEQYF,TGTGCCAGCAGTCCAGGGACAGGGCGAGCCTACGAGCAGTACTTC,NA,TRBJ2-7,TRBV27,TRBD1